The T cell receptor (beta chain) under discussion was sequenced for a study of T-cell memory formation after mild COVID-19. Findings of the study overall: CD4/CD8 balance held among clones contracting day 15 to 85, and later expanders leaned CD4+. Chiefly within CM and EM were the contracting CD4+ clones; CD8+ ones were within EMRA.

The CDR3 runs to 15 residues. Germline V gives CDR1 LGHNA, CDR2 YNFKEQ. The V end was cut by 4 bases, the J end by 0 bases, with 7 bases between. TCRdb passed the 5' RACE reads through MiXCR, listing each CDR3 protein once. Of about 310,000 distinct CDR3 sequences listed, more than 15% are singletons. Concerning this clonotype: Its specificity is unknown.

This TCR came from a man between 18 and 29 years old who had mild COVID-19 (a few samples of this study predate the infection). Cell type and time point are not known. The sample taken for sequencing was PBMCs or a T cell subset sorted from them (not recorded which). The V and J genes are TRBV4-2 and TRBJ2-6; D gene uncertain. Here the CDR3 DNA reads TGTGCCAGCAGCCCGATGTCCTCTGGGGCCAACGTCCTGACTTTC. Its protein product is CASSPMSSGANVLTF.